Each of the 20 T cell receptor beta chains below was sequenced from the same sample in a study of neurological immune-mediated disorders. In TCRdb, the 5' RACE reads were re-called with MiXCR into one record per CDR3 protein. In the table there are roughly 4,000 distinct CDR3 sequences, approximately 32% of which are singletons. Sequencing was performed on CD8+ T cells from blood. These TCRs come from a man aged 50 to 59 with HTLV-1-associated myelopathy (HAM/TSP).

Judged by abundance, this clonotype is large (0.1 to 1%). This chain connects TRBV7-8 to TRBJ2-5; D may correspond to TRBD1 or TRBD2 (5 bases each). Germline CDR1 and CDR2: SGHVS and FQNEAQ. V lost 5 bases and J lost 2, with 27 bases in between. The length of the CDR3 is 19 residues. For the CDR3, the DNA is TGTGCCAGCAGCCACCTCAGGGCTAGCTCCGAGGGGATTCAAGAGACCCAGTACTTC. Protein sequence: CASSHLRASSEGIQETQYF.

The J gene is TRBJ2-1, the V gene TRBV6-5; TRBD1 matches 8 bases. Germline values: CDR1 MNHEY, CDR2 SVGAGI. The CDR3 spans 13 residues. Trimming cost V 6 bases and J 9 bases; bases outside gene matches: 7. CDR3 sequence: CASSPGTGFEQFF. Written as DNA, the CDR3 is TGTGCCAGCAGCCCCGGGACAGGTTTTGAGCAGTTCTTC.

This clonotype was detected many times. The rearrangement links TRBV4-1 to TRBJ2-1; TRBD1 is a possible D gene (6 bases). The CDR3 extends over 14 amino acids. Trimming took 0 bases from V and 7 from J, leaving 10 bases between them. Germline CDR1 reads MGHRA; CDR2 reads YSYEKL. CDR3 protein: CASSQDVRGNEQFF. In DNA, the CDR3 is TGCGCCAGCAGCCAAGATGTCAGGGGAAATGAGCAGTTCTTC.

This chain joins TRBV24-1 and TRBJ1-1; D may be TRBD1 (5 bases). The CDR3 is 14 amino acids. Germline V gene lookup returns CDR1 KGHDR and CDR2 SFDVKD. The V gene lost 4 bases and the J gene lost 3 bases, with 11 bases spanning the gap. CDR3 sequence: CATSEGGGDTEAFF. The CDR3 DNA reads TGTGCCACCAGTGAGGGAGGAGGGGACACTGAAGCTTTCTTT.

This chain joins TRBV6-5 and TRBJ2-5; 14 bases line up with TRBD2. The CDR3 consists of 16 residues. The germline gives CDR1 MNHEY, CDR2 SVGAGI. V shed 6 bases, J shed 6 bases, and the junction held 9 bases outside the gene matches. The CDR3 DNA sequence: TGTGCCAGCAGGGAGGGACTAGCGGGAGCCAAGCAGACCCAGTACTTC. Protein: CASREGLAGAKQTQYF.

This clonotype was found many times. The V call is TRBV9, the J call TRBJ1-2; 9 nucleotides line up with TRBD1. J was trimmed by 7 bases and V by 4 bases; bases with no gene match: 14. Per germline, CDR1 SGDLS and CDR2 YYNGEE. CDR3 length equals 16 residues. CDR3 loop: CASSPRTGVRLFGYTF. The DNA for the CDR3 is TGTGCCAGCAGCCCCAGGACAGGGGTCCGGCTCTTTGGCTACACCTTC.

This clonotype has a count of ten or more. The gene calls are TRBV3-1 and TRBJ2-1; perhaps D is TRBD1 or TRBD2 (5 bases each). V lost 0 bases and J 5 bases, leaving 23 bases between the germline ends. The germline V gene has CDR1 LGHDT and CDR2 YNNKEL (reference sequence). This CDR3 has 19 residues. CDR3 bases: TGTGCCAGCAGCCAAGATCTGGAGGTGAGGGGAGATACAAACAATGAGCAGTTCTTC. Translation gives CASSQDLEVRGDTNNEQFF.

CDR3 protein: CASSSLAVLSTDTQYF. Here the CDR3 DNA reads TGTGCCAGCAGCTCACTAGCGGTTCTTAGCACAGATACGCAGTATTTT. The rearrangement joins TRBV7-6 to TRBJ2-3, with 8 bases fitting TRBD2. The V segment lost 4 bases and the J segment 0 bases; nucleotides outside the gene matches: 6. The germline gives CDR1 SGHVS, CDR2 FNYEAQ. This CDR3 has 16 amino acids.

Ten or more counts support this clonotype. This chain connects TRBV9 to TRBJ2-1; 11 bases fit TRBD2. V lost 0 bases to trimming and J lost 7 bases; unmatched junction nucleotides: 3. CDR3 length: 15 residues. The V gene's germline CDR1 is SGDLS and CDR2 YYNGEE. CDR3 in DNA: TGTGCCAGCAGCGTAGAGGGGACTAGCGGTAATGAGCAGTTCTTC. Amino acid sequence: CASSVEGTSGNEQFF.

This clonotype came up many times. The genes are TRBV7-9 and TRBJ2-1, with D unclear. Per the germline V gene, CDR1 is SEHNR and CDR2 is FQNEAQ (reference sequence). V dropped 4 bases and J dropped 10 bases, with 14 bases sitting between them. CDR3 size: 13 residues. The CDR3 sequence: CASSSPPRYEQFF. DNA of the CDR3: TGTGCCAGCAGCTCCCCCCCCAGGTACGAGCAGTTCTTC.

V and J are TRBV19 and TRBJ1-2, with TRBD1 as a possible D gene (6 bases). V lost 8 bases and J 2 bases, leaving 18 bases between the germline ends. Germline lookup yields CDR1 LNHDA and CDR2 SQIVND (reference sequence). The length of the CDR3 is 15 residues. DNA of the CDR3: TGTGCCAGTTCAGCCCCGGGGGCTACGAACTATGGCTACACCTTC. Encoded protein: CASSAPGATNYGYTF.

The chain couples TRBV20-1 to TRBJ2-3; 10 positions agree with TRBD2. The CDR3 consists of 15 residues. J gave up 4 bases and V 5 bases, and 9 bases lay outside the gene matches. Germline V gives CDR1 DFQATT, CDR2 SNEGSKA (reference sequence). CDR3 DNA sequence: TGCAGTGCTCCTGATAGCGGGAGGTCGGCAGATACGCAGTATTTT. Its protein product is CSAPDSGRSADTQYF.

This clonotype was recorded at least ten times. This rearrangement joins TRBV6-4 to TRBJ2-6; D is unclear. V lost 3 bases to trimming and J lost 0 bases, with 12 bases between them. Germline V gene lookup returns CDR1 MRHNA and CDR2 SNTAGT. The CDR3 has 17 residues. CDR3 in DNA: TGTGCCAGCAGTGAAGAAACTTCCACCTCTGGGGCCAACGTCCTGACTTTC. It is translated as CASSEETSTSGANVLTF.

V gene TRBV28 combines with J gene TRBJ2-7; 11 positions agree with TRBD1. V dropped 5 bases and J dropped 3; count of bases not matched to a gene: 9. The CDR3 spans 16 residues. Germline loops: CDR1 MDHEN, CDR2 SYDVKM. The CDR3 DNA reads as TGTGCCAGCAGTGCCCCTCGGGACAGGGGGATCTACGAGCAGTACTTC. This translates into CASSAPRDRGIYEQYF.

The sample holds a few counts of this clonotype. This chain connects TRBV10-1 to TRBJ2-3, with D perhaps TRBD2 (6 bases). Germline V CDR1 and CDR2: WNHNN, SYGVQD (reference sequence). Trimming stripped 2 bases from V and 3 bases from J, with 9 bases between. The CDR3 totals 14 residues. CDR3 DNA: TGCGCCAGCAGTGAGACGGGAGTGACAGATACGCAGTATTTT. This codes for CASSETGVTDTQYF.

This chain connects TRBV5-5 to TRBJ2-7; 7 bases agree with TRBD1. Germline CDR1 SGHKS, CDR2 YYEKEE (reference sequence). Trimming took 0 bases from V and 2 from J; bases not matched to a gene: 2. The CDR3 consists of 14 residues. CDR3 nucleotide sequence: TGTGCCAGCAGCTTGGAGGGGACAGCCTACGAGCAGTACTTC. Protein sequence: CASSLEGTAYEQYF.

This clonotype is medium-sized (0.01 to 0.1%) by share. The J gene is TRBJ2-2, the V gene TRBV7-9; 7 nucleotides agree with TRBD1. Losses at the gene ends were 5 bases for V and 7 bases for J; bases not matched to a gene: 10. The germline CDR1 and CDR2 sequences are SEHNR and FQNEAQ (reference sequence). The CDR3 is 15 residues long. The CDR3 spells CASSPNRGSHGELFF. CDR3 bases: TGTGCCAGCAGCCCCAACAGGGGCTCGCACGGGGAGCTGTTTTTT.

The chain employs TRBV20-1 and TRBJ1-5; D ambiguous. The CDR3 loop spans 15 amino acids. Germline V gene sequence: CDR1 DFQATT, CDR2 SNEGSKA (reference sequence). V shed 3 bases and J shed 6 bases, with 18 bases lying between them. DNA for the CDR3: TGCAGTGCTAGCACTTCCTGGGGTTCGATTCAGCCCCAGCATTTT. Its translation is CSASTSWGSIQPQHF.

The gene calls are TRBV20-1 and TRBJ2-1; D possibly corresponds to TRBD1 (5 bases). The germline CDR1 and CDR2 sequences are DFQATT and SNEGSKA (reference sequence). V gave up 3 bases and J gave up 2 bases, with 11 bases separating them. The CDR3 runs 14 residues. CDR3 loop: CSARGQNAYNEQFF. The CDR3 DNA sequence: TGCAGTGCTAGGGGGCAAAACGCCTACAATGAGCAGTTCTTC.

This clonotype was observed at least ten times. The chain is built from TRBV12-3 or TRBV12-4 and TRBJ2-1; 7 positions agree with TRBD2. The CDR3 is made up of 14 amino acids. Trimming removed 6 bases from V and 8 bases from J; junction bases left unmatched: 10. CDR3 loop: CASSGPPGGHEQFF. The CDR3 bases are TGTGCCAGCAGCGGACCCCCGGGAGGTCATGAGCAGTTCTTC.